Following are 26 T cell receptor beta chains from one sample sequenced in a study of blood T cell repertoires in COVID-19. Here immunoSEQ multiplex PCR was the method, and the copy in TCRdb shows in-frame clones only, minus some. The sample lists about 190,000 clones, roughly 82% seen once, with under 5.5% in the top ten. Material: peripheral blood. Source of these receptors: a woman aged 25 to 45 with acute or convalescent COVID-19.

The chain combines TRBV2 with TRBJ2-7, with 8 bases lining up with TRBD1. Trimming cost V 6 bases and J 2 bases; bases outside gene matches: 6. The CDR3 length is 14 residues. Germline CDR1 is SNHLY and CDR2 is FYNNEI. Here the CDR3 DNA reads TGTGCCAGCAGCGCTACAGGGGGGCCCTACGAGCAGTACTTC. Translating it yields CASSATGGPYEQYF.

CDR3 residues: CASSLVSGRNTGELFF. CDR3 in DNA: TGTGCCAGCAGCTTAGTTTCAGGGCGGAACACCGGGGAGCTGTTTTTT. V gene TRBV7-2 combines with J gene TRBJ2-2; perhaps TRBD1 as D (5 bases). Germline V gives CDR1 SGHTA, CDR2 FQGNSA. The germline V and J ends were trimmed by 1 base and 1 base, with 10 bases remaining between them. The CDR3 sequence is 16 residues long.

A few counts support this clone. The chain is built from TRBV5-1 and TRBJ2-2; the match to TRBD1 covers 8 bases. Germline V gene data show CDR1 as SGHRS and CDR2 as YFSETQ. V was pared by 4 bases and J by 1 base, with 9 bases of the junction left unmatched. The CDR3 has 17 residues. As DNA, the CDR3 is TGCGCCAGCAGCCTGTCAGTTGGGACAGGGAACACCGGGGAGCTGTTTTTT. This sequence encodes CASSLSVGTGNTGELFF.

The chain joins TRBV4-2 to TRBJ2-3, with 11 nucleotides matching TRBD2. CDR3 length: 16 amino acids. Germline V gene data show CDR1 as LGHNA and CDR2 as YNFKEQ. V dropped 4 bases and J dropped 1; count of bases not matched to a gene: 4. CDR3 sequence (DNA): TGTGCCAGCAGCCGTCTAGCGGGGGGTCGCACAGATACGCAGTATTTT. Translation gives CASSRLAGGRTDTQYF.

This clone showed up just once. V and J are TRBV6-4 and TRBJ2-1; 7 bases line up with TRBD1. The V gene end was trimmed by 3 bases and the J gene end by 8 bases; junction bases not matched to a gene: 10. The CDR3 has 15 amino acids. CDR1 is MRHNA, CDR2 SNTAGT, per germline. CDR3 loop: CASSEGTEPIDEQFF. Written as DNA, the CDR3 is TGTGCCAGCAGTGAAGGGACAGAGCCTATCGATGAGCAGTTCTTC.

This clone was seen a few times. The chain uses TRBV25-1 and TRBJ2-1; 9 bases line up with TRBD2. J was trimmed by 4 bases and V by 5 bases; bases with no gene match: 3. The CDR3 extends over 14 amino acids. From germline, CDR1 is MGHDK and CDR2 SYGVNS. This CDR3 reads CASSLAGAYNEQFF. CDR3 coding DNA: TGTGCCAGCAGTTTAGCGGGAGCGTACAATGAGCAGTTCTTC. Supplemented by reference TRBV25-1 and TRBJ2-1, the full variable domain reads EADIYQTPRYLVIGTGKKITLECSQTMGHDKMYWYQQDPGMELHLIHYSYGVNSTEKGDLSSESTVSRIRTEHFPLTLESARPSHTSQYLCASSLAGAYNEQFFGPGTRLTVL.

As for this clone: Different DNA sequences within this sample yield the same CDR3. The J gene is TRBJ2-2, the V gene TRBV30; D is unresolved. The CDR3 covers 12 residues. Germline V gene data show CDR1 as GTSNPN and CDR2 as SVGIG (reference sequence). The V end lost 3 bases, the J end lost 2 bases, and 4 bases lay between the germline ends. The CDR3 is CAWSLNTGELFF. In nucleotides, the CDR3 is TGTGCCTGGAGCCTTAACACCGGGGAGCTGTTTTTT.

This clone was recorded once. The V gene is TRBV4-1, the J gene TRBJ2-6; TRBD1 matches 9 bases. V lost 0 bases and J lost 1; bases outside the gene matches: 10. The CDR3 has 20 amino acids. Germline V gene lookup returns CDR1 MGHRA and CDR2 YSYEKL. CDR3 protein: CASSQEFRDRDLSGANVLTF. As DNA, the CDR3 is TGCGCCAGCAGCCAAGAATTCAGGGACAGGGACCTTTCTGGGGCCAACGTCCTGACTTTC.

This chain connects TRBV7-6 to TRBJ2-2; no clear D gene. This CDR3 contains 15 residues. V lost 4 bases to trimming and J lost 1 base, with 10 bases between them. Germline V gene lookup returns CDR1 SGHVS and CDR2 FNYEAQ. The CDR3, as DNA: TGTGCCAGCAGCTCCGGCGGCCTGAACACCGGGGAGCTGTTTTTT. This codes for CASSSGGLNTGELFF.

This sequence joins TRBV11-2 and TRBJ2-2, with 7 bases identical to TRBD2. Germline-derived CDR1 and CDR2 are SGHAT and FQNNGV. V trimming: 5 bases; J trimming: 6 bases; junction bases outside the gene matches: 12. The CDR3 is 16 amino acids. The CDR3 region has the DNA TGTGCCAGCAGCCCTCGGACTAGTTCGGTGTCCGGGGAGCTGTTTTTT. It specifies CASSPRTSSVSGELFF.

The V gene is TRBV5-1, the J gene TRBJ2-2, with D tentatively TRBD1 (6 bases). The CDR3 is 15 residues long. Germline CDR1 SGHRS, CDR2 YFSETQ. V was shortened by 1 base and J by 2 bases, with 9 bases between the two germline ends. The CDR3 DNA reads TGCGCCAGCAGCTTGTTGACAGGAAACACCGGGGAGCTGTTTTTT. It yields the protein CASSLLTGNTGELFF.

This sequence joins TRBV9 and TRBJ1-2, with D tentatively TRBD1 (6 bases). The V and J ends lost 0 bases and 5 bases respectively, with 11 bases between them. This CDR3 has 14 amino acids. Germline V lookup: CDR1 SGDLS, CDR2 YYNGEE. The CDR3 protein is CASSVVGQGYGYTF. In nucleotides, the CDR3 is TGTGCCAGCAGCGTAGTAGGCCAGGGGTATGGCTACACCTTC. The full variable domain, its missing parts supplied by reference TRBV9 and TRBJ1-2, is DSGVTQTPKHLITATGQRVTLRCSPRSGDLSVYWYQQSLDQGLQFLIQYYNGEERAKGNILERFSAQQFPDLHSELNLSSLELGDSALYFCASSVVGQGYGYTFGSGTRLTVV.

The chain couples TRBV27 to TRBJ2-2, with D hard to call. Germline CDR1 MNHEY, CDR2 SMNVEV (reference sequence). This CDR3 has 13 amino acids. V dropped 1 base and J dropped 9 bases, with 9 bases sitting between them. The CDR3 protein is CASSLYSTRELFF. The CDR3 DNA reads as TGTGCCAGCAGTTTATATAGTACCAGGGAGCTGTTTTTT.

This chain joins TRBV6-5 and TRBJ2-1, with 10 nucleotides matching TRBD2. Trimming removed 4 bases from V and 9 bases from J; junction bases left unmatched: 6. This CDR3 is built from 14 residues. Germline assignment: CDR1 MNHEY and CDR2 SVGAGI. The CDR3 bases are TGTGCCAGCAGTTCCGGCCTAGCGGGAGTTGAGCAGTTCTTC. Its protein is CASSSGLAGVEQFF.

This sequence joins TRBV2 and TRBJ2-3; D might be TRBD1 (7 bases). V gave up 7 bases and J gave up 4 bases, with 18 bases separating them. From germline, CDR1 is SNHLY and CDR2 FYNNEI. CDR3 size: 15 residues. This CDR3 reads CASIINDREADTQYF. CDR3 sequence (DNA): TGTGCCAGCATCATTAACGACAGGGAGGCAGATACGCAGTATTTT.

This sequence joins TRBV10-3 and TRBJ1-5; D is perhaps TRBD1 (5 bases). Germline CDR1 and CDR2: ENHRY and SYGVKD. Trimming removed 2 bases from V and 2 bases from J, with 13 bases in between. This CDR3 spans 16 amino acids. CDR3 coding DNA: TGTGCCATCAGTGAGGCAGCAGGGCTTGGCAATCAGCCCCAGCATTTT. Its protein is CAISEAAGLGNQPQHF.

The V gene is TRBV6-2 or TRBV6-3, the J gene TRBJ2-1; 7 bases line up with TRBD2. With 5 bases clipped from V and 8 bases from J, the junction kept 12 bases outside the gene matches. This CDR3 is 15 amino acids long. Germline assignment: CDR1 MNHEY and CDR2 SVGEGT. In nucleotides, the CDR3 is TGTGCCAGCAGTACCCCAAAGGGAGGGGAGGATGAGCAGTTCTTC. It translates to CASSTPKGGEDEQFF.

The genes are TRBV11-1 and TRBJ2-7; 7 nucleotides line up with TRBD1. CDR1 is SGHAT, CDR2 FQDESV, per germline (reference sequence). Trimming took 3 bases from V and 7 from J; bases not matched to a gene: 9. This CDR3 has 14 residues. DNA of the CDR3: TGTGCCAGCAGCTTGAACAGGGGTCTGCGGGAGCAGTACTTC. Translated, it gives CASSLNRGLREQYF.

The V call is TRBV7-9, the J call TRBJ2-3, with D possibly matching TRBD2 (6 bases). Trimming pared 6 bases from V and 5 bases from J, leaving 15 bases between. The CDR3 has 14 residues. Per the germline V gene, CDR1 is SEHNR and CDR2 is FQNEAQ (reference sequence). CDR3 DNA: TGTGCCAGCAGTCGTTTGGGGGGTGGAGATACGCAGTATTTT. Encoded protein: CASSRLGGGDTQYF. Using reference TRBV7-9 and TRBJ2-3 for the parts outside the CDR3, the full variable domain is DTGVSQNPRHKITKRGQNVTFRCDPISEHNRLYWYRQTLGQGPEFLTYFQNEAQLEKSRLLSDRFSAERPKGSFSTLEIQRTEQGDSAMYLCASSRLGGGDTQYFGPGTRLTVL.

The chain is built from TRBV6-5 and TRBJ1-4; D is perhaps TRBD1 (5 bases). From germline, CDR1 is MNHEY and CDR2 SVGAGI. V lost 0 bases, J lost 11 bases, and 16 bases lay in between. There are 15 residues in the CDR3. In nucleotides, the CDR3 is TGTGCCAGCAGTTACTCGGGTGGGGACTCGCTTAAACTGTTTTTT. It is translated as CASSYSGGDSLKLFF.

This CDR3 is CASKDLTRETGELFF. Here the CDR3 DNA reads TGTGCCAGCAAGGACCTTACCCGGGAAACCGGGGAGCTGTTTTTT. The chain joins TRBV4-2 to TRBJ2-2, with D perhaps matching TRBD2 (5 bases). V was pared by 7 bases and J by 5 bases, with 17 bases between. Germline assignment: CDR1 LGHNA and CDR2 YNFKEQ. The CDR3 is 15 residues long.

The chain links TRBV6-2 or TRBV6-3 to TRBJ1-1, with 12 positions matching TRBD1. CDR3 size: 17 residues. The ends lost 2 bases at V and 0 bases at J; junction bases unmatched: 4. Germline V gene lookup returns CDR1 MNHEY and CDR2 SVGEGT. CDR3 in amino acids: CASSYHRDRGLNTEAFF. For the CDR3, the DNA is TGTGCCAGCAGTTACCACCGGGACAGGGGGCTGAACACTGAAGCTTTCTTT.

This chain joins TRBV6-1 and TRBJ2-2; 10 positions match TRBD1. The CDR3 consists of 16 residues. J lost 4 bases, V lost 0 bases, and 2 bases had no gene match. Germline lookup yields CDR1 MNHNS and CDR2 SASEGT. The CDR3 sequence: CASSEARTGGTGELFF. DNA of the CDR3: TGTGCCAGCAGTGAAGCGCGGACAGGGGGCACCGGGGAGCTGTTTTTT.

The rearrangement joins TRBV9 to TRBJ1-1; possibly TRBD1 for D (5 bases). V lost 0 bases and J lost 7, with 22 bases in between. CDR3 length equals 17 residues. Per germline, CDR1 SGDLS and CDR2 YYNGEE. The CDR3 DNA is TGTGCCAGCAGCGTAGCCCCAGTCGGCGGGGCGACTAATGAAGCTTTCTTT. Amino acids: CASSVAPVGGATNEAFF.

This rearrangement joins TRBV14 to TRBJ2-3; maybe TRBD1 (5 bases). This CDR3 region has 15 residues. V was cut by 1 base and J by 4 bases, with 12 bases left in between. CDR1 and CDR2 from the germline V gene are SGHDN and FVKESK. CDR3 loop: CASSQVRIGADTQYF. The CDR3 DNA follows: TGTGCCAGCAGCCAAGTAAGGATAGGGGCAGATACGCAGTATTTT. Combining the CDR3 with reference TRBV14 and TRBJ2-3 gives the whole variable domain EAGVTQFPSHSVIEKGQTVTLRCDPISGHDNLYWYRRVMGKEIKFLLHFVKESKQDESGMPNNRFLAERTGGTYSTLKVQPAELEDSGVYFCASSQVRIGADTQYFGPGTRLTVL.

The chain uses TRBV19 and TRBJ2-1; a possible D gene is TRBD2 (5 bases). The CDR3 is made up of 14 amino acids. Between the trimmed V and J ends, which lost 3 bases and 8 bases, there was a span of 14 bases. Germline loops: CDR1 LNHDA, CDR2 SQIVND (reference sequence). The DNA for the CDR3 is TGTGCCAGTAGTATGATACTAGGTCTCGATGAGCAGTTCTTC. It specifies CASSMILGLDEQFF.